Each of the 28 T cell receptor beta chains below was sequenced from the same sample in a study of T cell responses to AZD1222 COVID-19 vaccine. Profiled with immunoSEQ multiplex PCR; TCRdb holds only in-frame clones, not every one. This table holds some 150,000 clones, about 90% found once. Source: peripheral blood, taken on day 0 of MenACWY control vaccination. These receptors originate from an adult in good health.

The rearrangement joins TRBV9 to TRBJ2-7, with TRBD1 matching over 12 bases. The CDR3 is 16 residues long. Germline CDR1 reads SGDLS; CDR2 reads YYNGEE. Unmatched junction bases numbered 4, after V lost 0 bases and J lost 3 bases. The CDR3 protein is CASSVGGTGGFYEQYF. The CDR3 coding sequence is TGTGCCAGCAGCGTAGGTGGGACAGGGGGCTTCTACGAGCAGTACTTC.

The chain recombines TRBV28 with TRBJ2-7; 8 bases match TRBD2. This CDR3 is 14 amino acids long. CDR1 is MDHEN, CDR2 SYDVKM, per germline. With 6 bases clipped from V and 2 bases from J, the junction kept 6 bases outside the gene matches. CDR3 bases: TGTGCCAGCAGGATTAGCGGGGATACCTACGAGCAGTACTTC. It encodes CASRISGDTYEQYF.

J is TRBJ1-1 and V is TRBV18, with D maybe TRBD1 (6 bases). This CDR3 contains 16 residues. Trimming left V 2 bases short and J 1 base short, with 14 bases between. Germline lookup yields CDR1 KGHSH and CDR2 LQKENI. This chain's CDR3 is CASSPSGAAKNTEAFF. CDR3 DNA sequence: TGTGCCAGCTCACCATCAGGGGCCGCTAAGAACACTGAAGCTTTCTTT.

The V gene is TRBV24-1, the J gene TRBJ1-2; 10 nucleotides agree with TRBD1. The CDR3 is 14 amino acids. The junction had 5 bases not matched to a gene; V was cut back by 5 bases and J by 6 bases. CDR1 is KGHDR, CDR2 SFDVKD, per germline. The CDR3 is CATSAAGQGNGYTF. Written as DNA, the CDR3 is TGTGCCACCAGTGCCGCGGGACAGGGGAATGGCTACACCTTC.

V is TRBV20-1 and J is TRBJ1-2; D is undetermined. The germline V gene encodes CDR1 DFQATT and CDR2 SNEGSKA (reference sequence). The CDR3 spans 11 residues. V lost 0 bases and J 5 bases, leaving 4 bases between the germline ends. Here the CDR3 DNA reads TGCAGTGCTAGAGAGGGGTATGGCTACACCTTC. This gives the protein CSAREGYGYTF.

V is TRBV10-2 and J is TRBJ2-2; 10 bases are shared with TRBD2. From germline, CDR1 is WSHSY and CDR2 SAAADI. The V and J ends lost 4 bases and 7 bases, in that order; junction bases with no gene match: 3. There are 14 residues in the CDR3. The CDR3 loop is CASSGTSGVGELFF. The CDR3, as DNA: TGCGCCAGCAGTGGGACTAGCGGCGTCGGGGAGCTGTTTTTT.

The CDR3 bases are TGTGCCAGCGGTGGGGGGCATTCCTACAATGAGCAGTTCTTC. Translated, it gives CASGGGHSYNEQFF. The gene calls are TRBV9 and TRBJ2-1; D tentatively reads TRBD1 or TRBD2 (6 bases each). CDR3 length: 14 amino acids. The germline gives CDR1 SGDLS, CDR2 YYNGEE. V shed 7 bases and J shed 1 base, with 12 bases lying between them.

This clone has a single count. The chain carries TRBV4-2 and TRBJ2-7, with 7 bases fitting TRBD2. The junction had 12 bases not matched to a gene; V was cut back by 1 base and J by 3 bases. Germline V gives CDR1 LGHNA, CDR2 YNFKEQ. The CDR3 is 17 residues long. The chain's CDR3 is CASSQAHLAGAHYEQYF. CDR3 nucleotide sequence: TGTGCCAGCAGCCAAGCCCACCTGGCGGGAGCTCACTACGAGCAGTACTTC.

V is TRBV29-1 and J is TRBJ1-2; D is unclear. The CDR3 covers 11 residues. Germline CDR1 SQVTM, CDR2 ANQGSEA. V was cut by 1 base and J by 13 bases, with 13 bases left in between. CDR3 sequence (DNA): TGCAGCGTTGAAGGTGCGGGGAGAGTCACCTTC. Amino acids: CSVEGAGRVTF.

CDR3 sequence (DNA): TGTGCCAGCAGTTTACCGGGGATCAACCCCTACGAGCAGTACTTC. This gives the protein CASSLPGINPYEQYF. This chain uses TRBV28 with TRBJ2-7, with a tentative D call TRBD2 (5 bases). Looked up from germline, CDR1 is MDHEN and CDR2 is SYDVKM. CDR3 length: 15 residues. V lost 2 bases, J lost 2 bases, and 13 bases lay in between.

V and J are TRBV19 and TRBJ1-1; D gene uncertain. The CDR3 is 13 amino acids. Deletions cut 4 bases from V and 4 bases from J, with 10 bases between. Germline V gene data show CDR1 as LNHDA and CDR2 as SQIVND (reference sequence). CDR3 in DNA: TGTGCCAGTAGTACTGTTCGTACCACTGAAGCTTTCTTT. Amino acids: CASSTVRTTEAFF.

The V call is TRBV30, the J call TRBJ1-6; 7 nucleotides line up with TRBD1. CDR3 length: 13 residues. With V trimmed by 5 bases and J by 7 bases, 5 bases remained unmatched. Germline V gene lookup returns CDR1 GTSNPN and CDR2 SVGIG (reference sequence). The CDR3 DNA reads TGTGCCTGGCACAGGGGCCCAAATTCACCCCTCCACTTT. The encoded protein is CAWHRGPNSPLHF.

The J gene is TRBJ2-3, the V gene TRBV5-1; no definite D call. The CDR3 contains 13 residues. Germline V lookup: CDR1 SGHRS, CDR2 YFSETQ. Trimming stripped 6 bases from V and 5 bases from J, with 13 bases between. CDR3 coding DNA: TGCGCCAGCACCCCTCTTGGTGGAGATACGCAGTATTTT. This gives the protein CASTPLGGDTQYF.

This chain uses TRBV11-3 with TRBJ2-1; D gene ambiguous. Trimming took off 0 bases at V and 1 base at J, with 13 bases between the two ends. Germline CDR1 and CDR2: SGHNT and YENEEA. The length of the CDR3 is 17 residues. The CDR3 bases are TGTGCCAGCAGCTTAGAGGTGGGCCGATCTTCCTACAATGAGCAGTTCTTC. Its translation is CASSLEVGRSSYNEQFF. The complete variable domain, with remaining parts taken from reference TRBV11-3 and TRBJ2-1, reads EAGVVQSPRYKIIEKKQPVAFWCNPISGHNTLYWYLQNLGQGPELLIRYENEEAVDDSQLPKDRFSAERLKGVDSTLKIQPAELGDSAVYLCASSLEVGRSSYNEQFFGPGTRLTVL.

DNA of the CDR3: TGTGCCAGTAGTAACGGACAGAGCTCCTACAATGAGCAGTTCTTC. This encodes CASSNGQSSYNEQFF. The rearrangement uses TRBV19 and TRBJ2-1, with a weak D call TRBD1 (6 bases). Trimming removed 4 bases from V and 0 bases from J, with 10 bases in between. The CDR3 has 15 amino acids. From germline, CDR1 is LNHDA and CDR2 SQIVND (reference sequence).

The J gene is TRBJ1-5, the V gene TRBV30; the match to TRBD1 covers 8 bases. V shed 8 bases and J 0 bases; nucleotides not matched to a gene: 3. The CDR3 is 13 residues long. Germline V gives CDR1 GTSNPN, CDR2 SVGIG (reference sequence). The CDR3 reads CAVDRGSNQPQHF. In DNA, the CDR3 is TGTGCCGTCGACAGGGGTAGCAATCAGCCCCAGCATTTT.

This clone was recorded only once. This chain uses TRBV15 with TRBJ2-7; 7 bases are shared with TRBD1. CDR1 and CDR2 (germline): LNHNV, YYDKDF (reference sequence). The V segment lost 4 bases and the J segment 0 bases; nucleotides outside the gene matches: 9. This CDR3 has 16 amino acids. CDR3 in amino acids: CATSITGQKTSYEQYF. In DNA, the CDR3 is TGTGCCACCAGCATCACGGGACAGAAGACCTCCTACGAGCAGTACTTC.

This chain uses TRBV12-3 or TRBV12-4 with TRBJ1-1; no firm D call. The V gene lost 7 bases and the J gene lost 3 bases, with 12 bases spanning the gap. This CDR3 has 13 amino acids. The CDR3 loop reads CASTLNKDTEAFF. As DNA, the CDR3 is TGTGCCAGCACCCTCAACAAAGACACTGAAGCTTTCTTT.

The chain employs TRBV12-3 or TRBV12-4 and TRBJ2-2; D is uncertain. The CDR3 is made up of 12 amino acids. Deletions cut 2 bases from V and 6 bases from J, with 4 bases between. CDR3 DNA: TGTGCCAGCAGTTTAATTTCCGGGGAGCTGTTTTTT. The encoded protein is CASSLISGELFF.

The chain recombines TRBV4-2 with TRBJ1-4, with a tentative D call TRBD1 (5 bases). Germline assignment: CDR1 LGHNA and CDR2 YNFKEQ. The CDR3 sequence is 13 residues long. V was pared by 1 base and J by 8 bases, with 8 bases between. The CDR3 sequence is CASSQGGYEKLFF. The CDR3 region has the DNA TGTGCCAGCAGCCAAGGGGGGTACGAAAAACTGTTTTTT.

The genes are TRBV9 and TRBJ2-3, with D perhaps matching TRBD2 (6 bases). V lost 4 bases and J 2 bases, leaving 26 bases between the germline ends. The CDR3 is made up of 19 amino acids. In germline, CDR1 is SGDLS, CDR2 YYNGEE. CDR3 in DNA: TGTGCCAGCAGCCTACCAAGCTTCGGGAGAGAAGCGTACACAGATACGCAGTATTTT. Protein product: CASSLPSFGREAYTDTQYF.

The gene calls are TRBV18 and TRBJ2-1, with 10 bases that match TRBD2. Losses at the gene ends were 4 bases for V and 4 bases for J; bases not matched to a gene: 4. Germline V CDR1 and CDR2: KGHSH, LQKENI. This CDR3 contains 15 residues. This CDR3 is CASSRSSGRYNEQFF. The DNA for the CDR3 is TGTGCCAGCTCACGATCTAGCGGGAGATACAATGAGCAGTTCTTC.

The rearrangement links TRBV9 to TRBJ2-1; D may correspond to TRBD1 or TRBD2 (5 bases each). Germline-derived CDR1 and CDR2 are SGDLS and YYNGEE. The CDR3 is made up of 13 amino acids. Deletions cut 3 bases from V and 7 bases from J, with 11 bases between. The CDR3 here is CASSALEGNEQFF. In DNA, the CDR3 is TGTGCCAGCAGCGCATTAGAGGGGAATGAGCAGTTCTTC.

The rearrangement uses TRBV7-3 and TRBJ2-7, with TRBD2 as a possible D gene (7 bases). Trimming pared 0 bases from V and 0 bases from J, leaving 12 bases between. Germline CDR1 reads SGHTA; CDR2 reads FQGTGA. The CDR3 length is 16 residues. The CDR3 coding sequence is TGTGCCAGCAGCTTAACGGGGGCGGGAGCCTCCTACGAGCAGTACTTC. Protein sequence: CASSLTGAGASYEQYF.

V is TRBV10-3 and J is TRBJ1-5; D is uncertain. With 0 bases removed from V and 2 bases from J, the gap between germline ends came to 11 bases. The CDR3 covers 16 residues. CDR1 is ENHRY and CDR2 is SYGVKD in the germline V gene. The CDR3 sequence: CAISESGGRGNQPQHF. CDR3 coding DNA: TGTGCCATCAGTGAGTCGGGCGGCCGGGGCAATCAGCCCCAGCATTTT.

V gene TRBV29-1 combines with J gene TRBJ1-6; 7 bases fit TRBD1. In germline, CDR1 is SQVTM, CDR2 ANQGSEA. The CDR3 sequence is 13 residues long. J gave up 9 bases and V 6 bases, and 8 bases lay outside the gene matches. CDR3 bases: TGCAGCGTGGATCCAGGGGGGGGTTCACCCCTCCACTTT. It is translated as CSVDPGGGSPLHF. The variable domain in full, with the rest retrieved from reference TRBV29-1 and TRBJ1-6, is SAVISQKPSRDICQRGTSLTIQCQVDSQVTMMFWYRQQPGQSLTLIATANQGSEATYESGFVIDKFPISRPNLTFSTLTVSNMSPEDSSIYLCSVDPGGGSPLHFGNGTRLTVT.

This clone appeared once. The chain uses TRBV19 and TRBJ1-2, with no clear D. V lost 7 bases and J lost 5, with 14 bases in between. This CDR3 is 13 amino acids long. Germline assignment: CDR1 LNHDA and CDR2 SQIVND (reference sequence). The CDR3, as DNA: TGTGCCAGTAACCGCGAAATGGGATATGGCTACACCTTC. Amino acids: CASNREMGYGYTF.

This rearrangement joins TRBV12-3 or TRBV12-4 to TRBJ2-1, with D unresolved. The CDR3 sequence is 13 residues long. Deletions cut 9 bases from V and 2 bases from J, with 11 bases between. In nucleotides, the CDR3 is TGTGCCAGTGCTTTGGAGACCTACAATGAGCAGTTCTTC. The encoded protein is CASALETYNEQFF.